The 28 T cell receptor beta chains in this list originate from one sample, sequenced in a study of blood T cell repertoires in COVID-19 (dated by TCRdb to 2018 to 2020). The library relied on the immunoSEQ multiplex PCR assay. What TCRdb holds here is the immuneACCESS table cut down to in-frame rearrangements. Part of the clones is not present; checked against another copy, under half of the missing clones reflect an unresolved V gene, and the others are unexplained. The sample has about 100,000 clones on record, roughly 90% of them singletons. 0.85% to 1% of the sample is taken by the ten largest. Input material: peripheral blood. The receptors stem from a man aged 55 to 70 with acute or convalescent COVID-19.

This clone was detected only a few times. V gene TRBV4-1 combines with J gene TRBJ1-3; no definite D call. CDR1 and CDR2 (germline): MGHRA, YSYEKL. V lost 2 bases to trimming and J lost 2 bases, with 13 bases between them. The CDR3 contains 16 residues. DNA of the CDR3: TGCGCCAGCAGCCAACCCGGGAATTCCCCTGGAAACACCATATATTTT. Its translation is CASSQPGNSPGNTIYF.

The chain carries TRBV7-2 and TRBJ2-7; 10 positions agree with TRBD1. V dropped 5 bases and J dropped 0; count of bases not matched to a gene: 13. The CDR3 consists of 18 residues. The germline CDR1 and CDR2 sequences are SGHTA and FQGNSA. The CDR3 protein is CASSPRQGASMSSYEQYF. As DNA, the CDR3 is TGTGCCAGCAGCCCTCGACAGGGGGCTAGTATGAGCTCCTACGAGCAGTACTTC.

In this sample, this clone turned up once. The CDR3 DNA sequence: TGTGCCAGCAGCAGGGGGAGCACAGATACGCAGTATTTT. Its protein product is CASSRGSTDTQYF. The genes are TRBV14 and TRBJ2-3; D is possibly TRBD1 (6 bases). In germline, CDR1 is SGHDN, CDR2 FVKESK. The V end lost 5 bases, the J end lost 0 bases, and 6 bases lay between the germline ends. The CDR3 consists of 13 residues.

Here the CDR3 DNA reads TGTGCCAGCAGTCTCCACTCGGGGGACCCGGGGGCCAACGTCCTGACTTTC. Residues: CASSLHSGDPGANVLTF. The V and J genes are TRBV28 and TRBJ2-6, with a weak D call TRBD2 (6 bases). The V gene's germline CDR1 is MDHEN and CDR2 SYDVKM. The V end was cut by 5 bases, the J end by 4 bases, with 18 bases between. The CDR3 length is 17 residues.

This chain links TRBV5-8 with TRBJ2-7, with 11 positions matching TRBD1. The germline V gene encodes CDR1 SGHTS and CDR2 YDEGEE. The CDR3 is made up of 14 amino acids. The J segment lost 3 bases and the V segment lost 4 bases, leaving 3 bases of the junction unmatched. CDR3 sequence (DNA): TGTGCCAGCAGCCGGACAGGGGGCAGCTACGAGCAGTACGTC. Residues: CASSRTGGSYEQYV.

A remark on this clone: The same CDR3 arises from other DNA sequences in this sample as well. This chain uses TRBV7-3 with TRBJ1-2; D is perhaps TRBD1 (5 bases). The CDR3 is 14 amino acids. Trimming removed 0 bases from V and 7 bases from J, with 12 bases in between. Germline V CDR1 and CDR2: SGHTA, FQGTGA. CDR3 nucleotide sequence: TGTGCCAGCAGCTTAACAGGGGCCGGGGGTGGCTACACCTTC. Amino acids: CASSLTGAGGGYTF.

This chain joins TRBV15 and TRBJ2-2; 10 bases agree with TRBD1. The CDR3 runs 16 residues. Germline-derived CDR1 and CDR2 are LNHNV and YYDKDF (reference sequence). V shed 5 bases and J 4 bases; nucleotides not matched to a gene: 7. CDR3 sequence: CATSQRDRGITGELFF. CDR3 coding DNA: TGTGCCACCAGCCAGAGGGACAGGGGTATCACCGGGGAGCTGTTTTTT.

The chain joins TRBV27 to TRBJ1-4; no clear D gene. CDR3 size: 15 residues. Germline values: CDR1 MNHEY, CDR2 SMNVEV (reference sequence). V lost 0 bases and J lost 4, with 9 bases in between. For the CDR3, the DNA is TGTGCCAGCAGTTTATCTTGGGGAGGTAATGAAAAACTGTTTTTT. Amino acids: CASSLSWGGNEKLFF. Filled out from reference TRBV27 and TRBJ1-4, the complete variable domain reads EAQVTQNPRYLITVTGKKLTVTCSQNMNHEYMSWYRQDPGLGLRQIYYSMNVEVTDKGDVPEGYKVSRKEKRNFPLILESPSPNQTSLYFCASSLSWGGNEKLFFGSGTQLSVL.

This rearrangement joins TRBV28 to TRBJ2-2, with 7 bases lining up with TRBD1. The CDR3 sequence is 16 residues long. CDR1 is MDHEN and CDR2 is SYDVKM in the germline V gene. The V and J ends lost 3 bases and 0 bases, in that order; junction bases with no gene match: 4. The CDR3 reads CASSFEQGANTGELFF. The DNA for the CDR3 is TGTGCCAGCAGTTTTGAGCAGGGGGCGAACACCGGGGAGCTGTTTTTT.

This clone was detected only once. This rearrangement joins TRBV11-2 to TRBJ1-2, with 7 bases that match TRBD1. The germline CDR1 and CDR2 sequences are SGHAT and FQNNGV. The ends lost 2 bases at V and 8 bases at J; junction bases unmatched: 5. The CDR3 is 13 amino acids. The CDR3, as DNA: TGTGCCAGCAGCTTAATAGGGGGCTCGGGCTACACCTTC. This translates into CASSLIGGSGYTF. The full variable domain, with the rest looked up from reference TRBV11-2 and TRBJ1-2, is EAGVAQSPRYKIIEKRQSVAFWCNPISGHATLYWYQQILGQGPKLLIQFQNNGVVDDSQLPKDRFSAERLKGVDSTLKIQPAKLEDSAVYLCASSLIGGSGYTFGSGTRLTVV.

The chain has TRBV11-3 and TRBJ2-1; 13 nucleotides agree with TRBD2. V gave up 5 bases and J gave up 7 bases; unmatched junction bases: 14. Germline loops: CDR1 SGHNT, CDR2 YENEEA. CDR3 size: 18 residues. The CDR3 here is CASSPLALLAGGPNEQFF. The CDR3 DNA reads TGTGCCAGCAGCCCCTTAGCGTTACTAGCGGGAGGGCCAAATGAGCAGTTCTTC. The whole variable domain, filled in from reference TRBV11-3 and TRBJ2-1, reads EAGVVQSPRYKIIEKKQPVAFWCNPISGHNTLYWYLQNLGQGPELLIRYENEEAVDDSQLPKDRFSAERLKGVDSTLKIQPAELGDSAVYLCASSPLALLAGGPNEQFFGPGTRLTVL.

This clone was found once. This chain joins TRBV28 and TRBJ1-1, with 11 nucleotides matching TRBD1. J lost 0 bases, V lost 6 bases, and 24 bases had no gene match. CDR1 MDHEN and CDR2 SYDVKM come from the germline V gene. The CDR3 totals 22 residues. The CDR3 spells CASSLTGVGPTDRGRVNTEAFF. In nucleotides, the CDR3 is TGTGCCAGCAGCCTCACCGGCGTGGGCCCAACGGACAGGGGGCGCGTGAACACTGAAGCTTTCTTT. Supplemented by reference TRBV28 and TRBJ1-1, the full variable domain reads DVKVTQSSRYLVKRTGEKVFLECVQDMDHENMFWYRQDPGLGLRLIYFSYDVKMKEKGDIPEGYSVSREKKERFSLILESASTNQTSMYLCASSLTGVGPTDRGRVNTEAFFGQGTRLTVV.

The J gene is TRBJ2-7, the V gene TRBV7-8; TRBD1 aligns across 9 bases. Trimming removed 0 bases from V and 4 bases from J; junction bases left unmatched: 13. CDR1 SGHVS and CDR2 FQNEAQ come from the germline V gene. This CDR3 has 18 amino acids. As DNA, the CDR3 is TGTGCCAGCAGCTTAGCGGCAACCGGGGGGACAGGGAAATACGAGCAGTACTTC. As protein: CASSLAATGGTGKYEQYF.

The chain carries TRBV5-1 and TRBJ2-1; 7 bases align to TRBD1. Germline CDR1 is SGHRS and CDR2 is YFSETQ. Unmatched junction bases numbered 7, after V lost 6 bases and J lost 4 bases. This CDR3 is 14 amino acids long. The CDR3 DNA follows: TGCGCCAGCACCGAGGGGGCTTTGTACAATGAGCAGTTCTTC. Its translation is CASTEGALYNEQFF.

The chain recombines TRBV5-1 with TRBJ1-5; D remains unclear. V lost 0 bases to trimming and J lost 4 bases, with 5 bases between them. CDR3 size: 13 residues. Germline V lookup: CDR1 SGHRS, CDR2 YFSETQ. For the CDR3, the DNA is TGCGCCAGCAGCTTGGCTCCTAATCAGCCCCAGCATTTT. This translates into CASSLAPNQPQHF.

This chain connects TRBV6-1 to TRBJ1-3; D is undetermined. V lost 2 bases to trimming and J lost 0 bases, with 29 bases between them. The CDR3 spans 22 residues. From germline, CDR1 is MNHNS and CDR2 SASEGT. CDR3 region: CASSEKAVSEGILVTSGNTIYF. The CDR3 DNA follows: TGTGCCAGCAGTGAAAAGGCTGTCTCGGAGGGCATACTAGTCACCTCTGGAAACACCATATATTTT.

The chain recombines TRBV24-1 with TRBJ2-7; D may be TRBD2 (5 bases). V was cut by 0 bases and J by 7 bases, with 6 bases left in between. Germline CDR1 KGHDR, CDR2 SFDVKD. The length of the CDR3 is 12 residues. The CDR3 protein is CATSDLRGEQYF. CDR3 nucleotides: TGTGCCACCAGTGATTTGCGCGGGGAGCAGTACTTC.

The chain joins TRBV10-2 to TRBJ2-3; 10 bases are a match to TRBD2. Germline V lookup: CDR1 WSHSY, CDR2 SAAADI. The CDR3 spans 14 residues. Trimming took 4 bases from V and 5 from J; bases not matched to a gene: 3. The CDR3 spells CASSARLAGDTQYF. In nucleotides, the CDR3 is TGCGCCAGCAGTGCCCGACTAGCGGGAGATACGCAGTATTTT.

The chain uses TRBV11-2 and TRBJ1-1; 8 bases fit TRBD1. V lost 5 bases, J lost 6 bases, and 11 bases stayed unmatched. The CDR3 contains 15 residues. Germline V gene lookup returns CDR1 SGHAT and CDR2 FQNNGV. CDR3: CASSPALDRVPEAFF. CDR3 DNA: TGTGCCAGCAGCCCCGCCCTGGACAGGGTACCTGAAGCTTTCTTT. Looking up the rest from reference TRBV11-2 and TRBJ1-1 gives the full variable domain: EAGVAQSPRYKIIEKRQSVAFWCNPISGHATLYWYQQILGQGPKLLIQFQNNGVVDDSQLPKDRFSAERLKGVDSTLKIQPAKLEDSAVYLCASSPALDRVPEAFFGQGTRLTVV.

The chain uses TRBV28 and TRBJ1-2; 7 nucleotides agree with TRBD1. The junction had 9 bases not matched to a gene; V was cut back by 1 base and J by 7 bases. In germline, CDR1 is MDHEN, CDR2 SYDVKM. CDR3 length: 15 residues. In DNA, the CDR3 is TGTGCCAGCAGTTTATCAGCAGGGGGAACTGGTGGCTACACCTTC. Protein sequence: CASSLSAGGTGGYTF.

CDR3 protein: CASSLGRGGDGYTF. The CDR3 coding sequence is TGCGCCAGCAGCTTGGGCAGGGGAGGGGATGGCTACACCTTC. This rearrangement joins TRBV5-1 to TRBJ1-2, with D maybe TRBD1 (6 bases). Trimming removed 0 bases at V and 6 bases at J, with 12 bases between. The CDR3 extends over 14 amino acids. Germline lookup yields CDR1 SGHRS and CDR2 YFSETQ.

This chain uses TRBV5-1 with TRBJ2-3; no definite D call. In germline, CDR1 is SGHRS, CDR2 YFSETQ. CDR3 size: 14 residues. Trimming pared 2 bases from V and 1 base from J, leaving 8 bases between. The CDR3 DNA is TGCGCCAGCAGCTTTGGCGGTCGCACAGATACGCAGTATTTT. Translated: CASSFGGRTDTQYF.

The V call is TRBV6-5, the J call TRBJ1-5; no firm D call. From germline, CDR1 is MNHEY and CDR2 SVGAGI. Trimming removed 8 bases at V and 2 bases at J, with 16 bases between. The CDR3 runs 15 residues. CDR3 nucleotide sequence: TGTGCCAGCTCCCGGGGAGCTTTGGGCAATCAGCCCCAGCATTTT. Translation gives CASSRGALGNQPQHF.

CDR3 region: CASSLEPSGPRLAGNEQFF. CDR3 DNA: TGTGCCAGCAGCTTAGAACCCAGTGGGCCACGGCTAGCGGGCAATGAGCAGTTCTTC. The chain is built from TRBV7-9 and TRBJ2-1; the match to TRBD2 covers 8 bases. With 1 base clipped from V and 6 bases from J, the junction kept 17 bases outside the gene matches. Germline V gene sequence: CDR1 SEHNR, CDR2 FQNEAQ (reference sequence). The CDR3 loop spans 19 amino acids.

V gene TRBV10-1 combines with J gene TRBJ1-1; D gene ambiguous. This CDR3 has 14 amino acids. Looked up from germline, CDR1 is WNHNN and CDR2 is SYGVQD (reference sequence). Trimming removed 6 bases from V and 3 bases from J, with 14 bases in between. The CDR3 coding sequence is TGCGCCAGCAGGGCCCACCGGAGGGACACTGAAGCTTTCTTT. This gives the protein CASRAHRRDTEAFF.

This chain links TRBV21-1 with TRBJ2-1; TRBD1 reflects the table's D call only, with no check against the DNA. TRBV21-1 is recorded as a pseudogene. The length of the CDR3 is 15 residues. CDR3 region: CASSKSGQGWGEQFF. The CDR3, as DNA: TGTGCCAGCAGCAAAAGCGGACAGGGATGGGGTGAGCAGTTCTTC.

The chain recombines TRBV25-1 with TRBJ2-2, with 9 positions matching TRBD1. The CDR3 runs to 16 residues. In germline, CDR1 is MGHDK, CDR2 SYGVNS. J was trimmed by 2 bases and V by 4 bases; bases with no gene match: 5. CDR3 in amino acids: CASSGGTGLNTGELFF. CDR3 coding DNA: TGTGCCAGCAGTGGGGGGACAGGGCTAAACACCGGGGAGCTGTTTTTT.

J is TRBJ2-6 and V is TRBV7-6; D unclear. V shed 3 bases and J shed 4 bases, with 10 bases lying between them. CDR1 is SGHVS, CDR2 FNYEAQ, per germline. There are 15 residues in the CDR3. The CDR3 coding sequence is TGTGCCAGCAGCTTTGAGGATACCGGGGCCAACGTCCTGACTTTC. Translation gives CASSFEDTGANVLTF.